A selection of T cell receptor beta chains follows, all from one sample in a study of blood T cell repertoires in COVID-19. Sequencing was performed with immunoSEQ multiplex PCR; in TCRdb, only in-frame clones are kept and a portion is missing. Here the sample spans 140,000 or so clones, 75% to 85% being singletons. What was sequenced was peripheral blood. The receptors come from a man aged 50 to 60 with acute or convalescent COVID-19. Each CDR3 is given with its conserved first and last residue. The D gene is left open where the match is weak. Some rows have no size entry. The others give once, few or many, or a class for an expanded clone.

clone_size d_call j_call v_call cdr3_aa cdr3_nt
NA NA TRBJ2-3 TRBV5-1 CASSSTYREITDTQYF TGCGCCAGCAGCTCCACCTACAGGGAAATCACAGATACGCAGTATTTT
NA NA TRBJ2-5 TRBV9 CASSEGPAVGETQYF TGTGCCAGCAGCGAGGGGCCCGCTGTTGGGGAGACCCAGTACTTC
NA TRBD2 TRBJ2-7 TRBV7-2 CASRAGTSYEQYF TGTGCCAGCAGAGCCGGGACTAGCTACGAGCAGTACTTC
NA NA TRBJ2-2 TRBV5-1 CASSLGDSGAGELFF TGCGCCAGCAGCTTGGGGGACTCCGGCGCCGGGGAGCTGTTTTTT
NA NA TRBJ2-7 TRBV5-1 CASSGGTVDHEQYF TGCGCCAGCAGCGGCGGGACTGTGGACCACGAGCAGTACTTC
few TRBD1 TRBJ2-7 TRBV10-3 CAITRDRGSYEQYF TGTGCCATCACTCGGGACAGGGGTTCCTACGAGCAGTACTTC
NA NA TRBJ1-6 TRBV2 CASSENAGIYSPLHF TGTGCCAGCAGTGAAAATGCGGGCATTTATTCACCCCTCCACTTT
NA NA TRBJ2-1 TRBV12-2 CASRLTPDRDNEQFF TGTGCAAGTCGCTTAACCCCCGACAGGGACAATGAGCAGTTCTTC
few NA TRBJ1-2 TRBV5-6 CASSLTGLFHGYTF TGTGCCAGCAGCTTGACAGGGCTTTTCCATGGCTACACCTTC
NA NA TRBJ2-3 TRBV28 CASSGQRTNTDTQYF TGTGCCAGCAGTGGACAGCGGACCAACACAGATACGCAGTATTTT
NA TRBD1 TRBJ1-1 TRBV28 CASSSTGVKNTEAFF TGTGCCAGCAGTTCGACAGGGGTTAAGAACACTGAAGCTTTCTTT
NA TRBD1 TRBJ1-1 TRBV5-8 CASSYRQGTTRNTEAFF TGTGCCAGCAGCTACCGACAGGGGACCACTCGGAACACTGAAGCTTTCTTT
NA NA TRBJ1-5 TRBV2 CASTGYSNQPQHF TGTGCCAGTACAGGGTACAGCAATCAGCCCCAGCATTTT
NA TRBD1 TRBJ2-7 TRBV11-3 CASSGWPRGYEQYF TGTGCCAGCAGCGGATGGCCCAGGGGGTACGAGCAGTACTTC
NA NA TRBJ2-5 TRBV2 CASSPGQVQETQYF TGTGCCAGCAGTCCTGGACAAGTCCAAGAGACCCAGTACTTC
NA TRBD2 TRBJ2-7 TRBV6-5 CASSHPGLDSYEQYF TGTGCCAGCAGCCATCCAGGACTAGACTCCTACGAGCAGTACTTC
NA TRBD1 TRBJ1-1 TRBV18 CASSPDRGQGEAFF TGTGCCAGCTCGCCGGACAGGGGGCAGGGTGAAGCTTTCTTT
NA TRBD1 TRBJ1-1 TRBV27 CASSRGLTGIGTEAFF TGTGCCAGCAGCCGCGGCCTGACAGGGATCGGCACTGAAGCTTTCTTT
NA NA TRBJ1-1 TRBV14 CASSQWGGWAFF TGTGCCAGCAGCCAATGGGGAGGATGGGCTTTCTTT
few TRBD1 TRBJ2-5 TRBV6-6 CASWGTGLETQYF TGTGCCAGCTGGGGGACAGGGTTAGAGACCCAGTACTTC
NA TRBD2 TRBJ2-5 TRBV9 CASSSPGLAGQETQYF TGTGCCAGCAGCTCCCCGGGACTAGCGGGACAAGAGACCCAGTACTTC
NA NA TRBJ2-1 TRBV5-1 CASSSAPTGPAWYNEQFF TGCGCCAGCAGCTCCGCCCCTACTGGGCCTGCCTGGTACAATGAGCAGTTCTTC
NA NA TRBJ2-7 TRBV11-2 CASSYLDRKYF TGTGCCAGCAGCTACCTAGACAGAAAGTACTTC
NA TRBD1 TRBJ2-5 TRBV18 CASSPRTGGRGETQYF TGTGCCAGCTCACCCCGGACAGGGGGCCGGGGTGAGACCCAGTACTTC
NA NA TRBJ2-1 TRBV6-6 CASSPQGGTEQFF TGTGCCAGCAGTCCCCAGGGGGGTACTGAGCAGTTCTTC
NA NA TRBJ2-5 TRBV18 CASSLNLGRDGETQYF TGTGCCAGCTCACTAAACTTAGGTCGCGACGGGGAGACCCAGTACTTC